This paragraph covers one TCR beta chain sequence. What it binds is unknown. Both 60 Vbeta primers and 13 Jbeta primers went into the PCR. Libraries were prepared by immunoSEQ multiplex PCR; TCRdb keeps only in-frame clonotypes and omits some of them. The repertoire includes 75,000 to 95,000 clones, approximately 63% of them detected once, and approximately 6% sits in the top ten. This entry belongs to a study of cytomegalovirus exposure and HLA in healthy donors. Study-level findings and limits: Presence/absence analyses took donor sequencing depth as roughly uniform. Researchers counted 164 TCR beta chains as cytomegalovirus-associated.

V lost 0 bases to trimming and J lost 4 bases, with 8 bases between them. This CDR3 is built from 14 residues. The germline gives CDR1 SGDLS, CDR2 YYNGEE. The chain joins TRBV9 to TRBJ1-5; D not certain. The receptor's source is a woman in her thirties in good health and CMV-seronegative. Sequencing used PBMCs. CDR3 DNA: TGTGCCAGCAGCGTAGTTGAGAGGAATCAGCCCCAGCATTTT. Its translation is CASSVVERNQPQHF.